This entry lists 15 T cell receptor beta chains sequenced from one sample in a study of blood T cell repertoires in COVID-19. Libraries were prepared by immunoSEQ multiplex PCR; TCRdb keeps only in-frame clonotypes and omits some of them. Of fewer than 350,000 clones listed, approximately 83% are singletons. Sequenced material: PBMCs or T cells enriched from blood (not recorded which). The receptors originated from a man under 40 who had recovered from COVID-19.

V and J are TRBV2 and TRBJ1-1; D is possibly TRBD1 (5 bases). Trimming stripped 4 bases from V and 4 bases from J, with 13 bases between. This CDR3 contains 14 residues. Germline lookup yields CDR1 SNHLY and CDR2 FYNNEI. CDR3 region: CASSVPGGVTEAFF. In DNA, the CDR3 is TGTGCCAGCAGTGTCCCGGGGGGGGTCACTGAAGCTTTCTTT.

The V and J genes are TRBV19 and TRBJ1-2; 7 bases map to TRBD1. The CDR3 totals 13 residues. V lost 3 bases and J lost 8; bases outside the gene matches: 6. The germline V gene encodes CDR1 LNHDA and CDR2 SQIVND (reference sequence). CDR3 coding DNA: TGTGCCAGTAGTATTAACAGGGGTTTCGGCTACACCTTC. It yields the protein CASSINRGFGYTF.

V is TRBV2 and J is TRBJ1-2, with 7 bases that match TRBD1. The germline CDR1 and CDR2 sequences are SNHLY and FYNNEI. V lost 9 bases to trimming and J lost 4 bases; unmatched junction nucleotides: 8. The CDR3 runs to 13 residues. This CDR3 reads CARDSTGVYGYTF. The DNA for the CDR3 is TGTGCCAGAGATTCTACAGGGGTCTATGGCTACACCTTC.

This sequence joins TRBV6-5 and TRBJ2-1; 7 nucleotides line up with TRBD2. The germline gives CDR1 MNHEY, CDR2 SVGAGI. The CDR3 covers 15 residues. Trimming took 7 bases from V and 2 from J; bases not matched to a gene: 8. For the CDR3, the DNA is TGTGCCAGCAACCAGGGCGGGGGAACCTACAATGAGCAGTTCTTC. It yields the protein CASNQGGGTYNEQFF.

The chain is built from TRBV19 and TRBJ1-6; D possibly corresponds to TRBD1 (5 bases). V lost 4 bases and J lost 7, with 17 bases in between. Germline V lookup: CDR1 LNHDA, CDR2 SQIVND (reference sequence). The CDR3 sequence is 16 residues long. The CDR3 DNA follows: TGTGCCAGTAGTAATCCTGTGGAGGGACTCAATTCACCCCTCCACTTT. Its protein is CASSNPVEGLNSPLHF.

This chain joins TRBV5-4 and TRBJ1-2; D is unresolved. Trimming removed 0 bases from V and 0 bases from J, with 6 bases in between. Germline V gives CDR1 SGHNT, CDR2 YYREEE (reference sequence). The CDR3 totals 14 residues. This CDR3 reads CASSLDRSNYGYTF. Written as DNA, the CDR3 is TGTGCCAGCAGCTTGGATCGGTCTAACTATGGCTACACCTTC.

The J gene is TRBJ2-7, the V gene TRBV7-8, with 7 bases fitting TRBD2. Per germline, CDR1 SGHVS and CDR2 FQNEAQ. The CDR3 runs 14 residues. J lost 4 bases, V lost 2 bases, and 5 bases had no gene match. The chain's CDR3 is CASSLSLGGYEQYF. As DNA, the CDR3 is TGTGCCAGCAGCTTATCTTTGGGAGGGTACGAGCAGTACTTC.

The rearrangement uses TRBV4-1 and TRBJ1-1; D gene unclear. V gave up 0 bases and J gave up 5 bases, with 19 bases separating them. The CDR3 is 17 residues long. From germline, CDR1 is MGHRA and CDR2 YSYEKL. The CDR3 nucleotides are TGCGCCAGCAGCCAAGATGCTGTGGCCACGGGGAATACTGAAGCTTTCTTT. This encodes CASSQDAVATGNTEAFF.

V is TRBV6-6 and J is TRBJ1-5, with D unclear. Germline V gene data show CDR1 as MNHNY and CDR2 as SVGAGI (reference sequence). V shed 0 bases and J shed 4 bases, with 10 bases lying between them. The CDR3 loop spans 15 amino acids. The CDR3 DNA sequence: TGTGCCAGCAGTTACTCGAATGGGGAGAATCAGCCCCAGCATTTT. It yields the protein CASSYSNGENQPQHF.

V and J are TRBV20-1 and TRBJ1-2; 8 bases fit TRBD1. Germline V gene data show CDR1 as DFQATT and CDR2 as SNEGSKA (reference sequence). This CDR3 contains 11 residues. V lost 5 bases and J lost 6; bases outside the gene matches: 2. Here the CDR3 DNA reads TGCAGTGCTGACAGGGGTAATGGCTACACCTTC. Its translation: CSADRGNGYTF.

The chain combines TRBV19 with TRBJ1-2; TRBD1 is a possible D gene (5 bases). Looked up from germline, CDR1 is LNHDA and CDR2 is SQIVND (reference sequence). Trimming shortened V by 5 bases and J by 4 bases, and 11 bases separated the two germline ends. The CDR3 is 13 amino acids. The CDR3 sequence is CASSGVRAYGYTF. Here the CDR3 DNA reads TGTGCCAGTAGTGGAGTCAGGGCCTATGGCTACACCTTC.

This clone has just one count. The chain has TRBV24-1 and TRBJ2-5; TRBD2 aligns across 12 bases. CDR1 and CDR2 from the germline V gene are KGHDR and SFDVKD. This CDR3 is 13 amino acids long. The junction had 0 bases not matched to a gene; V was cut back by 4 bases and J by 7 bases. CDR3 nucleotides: TGTGCCACCAGTGAACTAGCGGGGGGGACCCAGTACTTC. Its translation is CATSELAGGTQYF.

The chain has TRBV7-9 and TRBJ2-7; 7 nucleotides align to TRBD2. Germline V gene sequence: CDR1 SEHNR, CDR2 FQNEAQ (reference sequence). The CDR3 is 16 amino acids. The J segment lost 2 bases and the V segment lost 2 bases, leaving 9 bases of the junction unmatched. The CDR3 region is CASSLPRLGLTYEQYF. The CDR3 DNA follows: TGTGCCAGCAGCTTACCCCGGCTGGGACTAACCTACGAGCAGTACTTC.

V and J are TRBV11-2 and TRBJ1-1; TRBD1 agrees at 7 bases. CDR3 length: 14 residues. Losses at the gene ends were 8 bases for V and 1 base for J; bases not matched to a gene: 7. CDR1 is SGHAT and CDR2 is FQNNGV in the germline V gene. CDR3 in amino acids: CASSLGDRNTEAFF. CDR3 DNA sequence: TGTGCCAGCTCACTAGGGGACAGGAACACTGAAGCTTTCTTT.

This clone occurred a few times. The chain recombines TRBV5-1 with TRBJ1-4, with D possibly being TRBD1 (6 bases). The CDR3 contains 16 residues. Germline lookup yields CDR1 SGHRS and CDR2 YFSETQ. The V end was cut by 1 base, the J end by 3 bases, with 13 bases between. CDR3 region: CASSLRGFLPNEKLFF. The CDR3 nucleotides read TGCGCCAGCAGCTTGAGGGGGTTCCTGCCTAATGAAAAACTGTTTTTT.